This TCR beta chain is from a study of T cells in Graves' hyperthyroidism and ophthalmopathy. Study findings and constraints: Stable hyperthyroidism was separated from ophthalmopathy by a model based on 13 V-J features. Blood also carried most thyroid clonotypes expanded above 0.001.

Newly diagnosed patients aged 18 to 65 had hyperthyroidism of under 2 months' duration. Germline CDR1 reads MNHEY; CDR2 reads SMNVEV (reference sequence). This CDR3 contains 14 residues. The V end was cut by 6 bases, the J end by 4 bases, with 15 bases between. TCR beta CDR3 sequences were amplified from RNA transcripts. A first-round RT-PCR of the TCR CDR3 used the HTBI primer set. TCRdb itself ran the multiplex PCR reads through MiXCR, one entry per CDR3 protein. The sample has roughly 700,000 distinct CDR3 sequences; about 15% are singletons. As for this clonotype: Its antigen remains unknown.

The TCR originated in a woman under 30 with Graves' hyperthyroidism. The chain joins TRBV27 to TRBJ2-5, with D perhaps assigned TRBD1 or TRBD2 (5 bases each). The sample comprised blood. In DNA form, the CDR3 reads TGTGCCAGCAGCTCCATAGATGGGGGAGAGACCCAGTACTTC. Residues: CASSSIDGGETQYF.